A single sample is the source of the 10 T cell receptor beta chains below, sequenced in a study of vaccination and CD4 T cells after COVID-19. The antigens these receptors bind are not known. Sample time point: late sampling 161 to 241 days after vaccination in a few convalescent patients. The treatment denotes: approximately nine-day PBMC culture with coronavirus spike peptide pools or control peptides (ViraFEST assay). The assay that was used to sequence DNA from cultured CD4+ T cells was the Oncomine TCR Beta short-read assay. Via MiXCR, TCRdb re-called the PCR reads, giving one row per CDR3 protein. The sample shows 20,000 to 30,000 distinct CDR3 sequences, 35% to 40% of them seen only once. The starting material was CD4+ T cells from blood, cultured in vitro, obtained about 7 months after SARS-CoV-2 vaccination. The receptors originated from a human donor who had recovered from COVID-19.

The chain is built from TRBV29-1 and TRBJ1-1; the D is unclear. The V end was cut by 4 bases, the J end by 1 base, with 7 bases between. The CDR3 is made up of 12 amino acids. The germline gives CDR1 SQVTM, CDR2 ANQGSEA. CDR3 coding DNA: TGCAGCGTTGGTCGGCAGAACACTGAAGCTTTCTTT. It translates to CSVGRQNTEAFF. The full variable domain, rest sourced from reference TRBV29-1 and TRBJ1-1, is SAVISQKPSRDICQRGTSLTIQCQVDSQVTMMFWYRQQPGQSLTLIATANQGSEATYESGFVIDKFPISRPNLTFSTLTVSNMSPEDSSIYLCSVGRQNTEAFFGQGTRLTVV.

This clonotype occurred a few times. The gene calls are TRBV7-9 and TRBJ1-5; no clear D gene. The V end lost 4 bases, the J end lost 5 bases, and 6 bases lay between the germline ends. Germline values: CDR1 SEHNR, CDR2 FQNEAQ (reference sequence). The CDR3 runs 12 residues. The CDR3 bases are TGTGCCAGCAGCTCCATCGATCAGCCCCAGCATTTT. It yields the protein CASSSIDQPQHF. The variable domain in full, completed from reference TRBV7-9 and TRBJ1-5, reads DTGVSQNPRHKITKRGQNVTFRCDPISEHNRLYWYRQTLGQGPEFLTYFQNEAQLEKSRLLSDRFSAERPKGSFSTLEIQRTEQGDSAMYLCASSSIDQPQHFGDGTRLSIL.

This clonotype rates as large (0.1 to 1%). The chain is built from TRBV6-5 and TRBJ1-2; D ambiguous. Germline CDR1 reads MNHEY; CDR2 reads SVGAGI. This CDR3 has 13 residues. V was pared by 2 bases and J by 6 bases, with 10 bases between. The CDR3, as DNA: TGTGCCAGCAGTTACAATTGGGTGGATGGCTACACCTTC. It specifies CASSYNWVDGYTF.

The chain uses TRBV7-9 and TRBJ1-6, with D perhaps matching TRBD1 (6 bases). The CDR3 is 17 residues long. V lost 5 bases, J lost 1 base, and 15 bases lay in between. Germline values: CDR1 SEHNR, CDR2 FQNEAQ (reference sequence). For the CDR3, the DNA is TGTGCCAGCAGCCTCGGGGGCAGGGGATCCTATAATTCACCCCTCCACTTT. Protein: CASSLGGRGSYNSPLHF.

The chain is built from TRBV27 and TRBJ2-3; no clear D gene. CDR1 and CDR2 (germline): MNHEY, SMNVEV (reference sequence). The length of the CDR3 is 11 residues. Deletions cut 7 bases from V and 4 bases from J, with 6 bases between. The CDR3 DNA reads TGTGCCAGCACCGTTCCAGATACGCAGTATTTT. This gives the protein CASTVPDTQYF.

This chain uses TRBV6-5 with TRBJ2-3; a weak D match, TRBD2 (5 bases). The CDR3 sequence is 14 residues long. Germline assignment: CDR1 MNHEY and CDR2 SVGAGI. Trimming stripped 0 bases from V and 1 base from J, with 5 bases between. The CDR3 sequence is CASSYSSGTDTQYF. The CDR3 coding sequence is TGTGCCAGCAGTTACTCTAGCGGCACAGATACGCAGTATTTT.

The V gene is TRBV30, the J gene TRBJ1-1, with D unresolved. CDR3 length: 13 residues. Germline-derived CDR1 and CDR2 are GTSNPN and SVGIG (reference sequence). Deletions cut 5 bases from V and 6 bases from J, with 16 bases between. This chain's CDR3 is CAWFAGIGAEAFF. Here the CDR3 DNA reads TGTGCCTGGTTCGCCGGGATTGGGGCTGAAGCTTTCTTT.

This chain uses TRBV6-2 or TRBV6-3 with TRBJ2-7; either TRBD1 or TRBD2 may fit D (5 bases each). Deletions cut 8 bases from V and 3 bases from J, with 17 bases between. This CDR3 contains 14 residues. Germline loops: CDR1 MNHEY, CDR2 SVGEGT. The CDR3 nucleotides read TGTGCCAGCGACCGGGACGGACGCCTCTACGAGCAGTACTTC. Translation gives CASDRDGRLYEQYF.

This clonotype was recorded a few times. CDR3 region: CASSDRRTNQPQHF. In DNA form, the CDR3 reads TGTGCCAGCAGTGACCGACGGACGAATCAGCCCCAGCATTTT. J is TRBJ1-5 and V is TRBV6-1; no reliable D call. Trimming removed 3 bases from V and 4 bases from J, with 10 bases in between. This CDR3 contains 14 residues. CDR1 MNHNS and CDR2 SASEGT come from the germline V gene.

Within the sample, this clonotype is medium-sized. This chain joins TRBV7-2 and TRBJ1-1, with D unresolved. V lost 0 bases, J lost 1 base, and 9 bases lay in between. Germline CDR1 and CDR2: SGHTA and FQGNSA. This CDR3 contains 15 residues. The CDR3 nucleotides are TGTGCCAGCAGCTTAGCTCCCCGGTCGAACACTGAAGCTTTCTTT. It translates to CASSLAPRSNTEAFF.